This is a list of T cell receptor beta chains from one sample in a study of blood T cell repertoires in COVID-19. TCRdb's table, derived via immunoSEQ multiplex PCR, lists solely in-frame clones and lacks some. The sample consists of 150,000 to 200,000 clones, roughly 84% of them appearing once. The sequenced sample consisted of PBMCs or T cells enriched from blood (not recorded which). The source of these receptors is a man aged 50-60 years who had recovered from COVID-19. The CDR3 runs from the conserved cysteine through the conserved F or W. A D gene is named only where the DNA matches it firmly. Only part of the rows carry a size: once, few, many, or a class if the clone is expanded.

J gene	D gene	clone size	V gene	CDR3 DNA	CDR3 protein
TRBJ2-3	.	.	TRBV11-2	TGTGCCAGCAGCCCCCAGGGTGGGATTGATACGCAGTATTTT	CASSPQGGIDTQYF
TRBJ2-2	.	.	TRBV6-5	TGTGCCAGCATCCACAGCTACCCGCTTACCGGGGAGCTGTTTTTT	CASIHSYPLTGELFF
TRBJ2-7	TRBD1	.	TRBV23-1	TGCGCCAGCAGTCATGGGACAGGGGTCTACGAGCAGTACTTC	CASSHGTGVYEQYF
TRBJ1-5	TRBD1	.	TRBV7-9	TGTGCCAGCAGCTTAGGGGTCGAGGGGGCTGGAAATCAGCCCCAGCATTTT	CASSLGVEGAGNQPQHF
TRBJ1-6	.	.	TRBV9	TGTGCCAGCAGCCCTTCGAGGGCGAATTCACCCCTCCACTTT	CASSPSRANSPLHF
TRBJ1-5	TRBD1	once	TRBV6-5	TGTGCCAGCAGGGGGACCGACAGGGGGGAGCTGCATTTT	CASRGTDRGELHF
TRBJ1-2	.	.	TRBV3-1/TRBV3-2	TGTGCCAGCAGCCAAGTGGTAAACATTTATGGCTACACCTTC	CASSQVVNIYGYTF
TRBJ2-1	.	.	TRBV5-1	TGCGCCAGCAGTCACTCCGGGACATTTTACAATGAGCAGTTCTTC	CASSHSGTFYNEQFF
TRBJ1-2	TRBD1	few	TRBV24-1	TGTGCCACCAGTGATTCTGGACAGGGGGAAAAGGGATATGGCTACACCTTC	CATSDSGQGEKGYGYTF
TRBJ2-7	.	.	TRBV4-2	TGTGCCAGCAGCCAAGGATACTTCTACGAGCAGTACTTC	CASSQGYFYEQYF
TRBJ1-2	.	.	TRBV9	TGTGCCAGCAGCGTAGACTCCGCTTATGGCTACACCTTC	CASSVDSAYGYTF
TRBJ1-2	.	.	TRBV2	TGTGCCAGCAGTGAAGGCGCGGTTTTCTATGGCTACACCTTC	CASSEGAVFYGYTF
TRBJ2-3	TRBD1	.	TRBV19	TGTGCCAGTAGTATGGCCCCTGGGACAGTTCTCACAGATACGCAGTATTTT	CASSMAPGTVLTDTQYF
TRBJ1-1	.	.	TRBV6-1	TGTGCCAGCAGTGAAGTACTCAACCCCAACGTCGTCGACAAAGCTTTCTTT	CASSEVLNPNVVDKAFF
TRBJ2-3	.	.	TRBV9	TGTGCCAGCAGCCTACAGGGAGGCACAGATACGCAGTATTTT	CASSLQGGTDTQYF
TRBJ1-6	.	.	TRBV11-2	TGTGCCAGCAGCTTAGACACAGGGCGGAATTCACCCCTCCACTTT	CASSLDTGRNSPLHF
TRBJ1-6	.	.	TRBV3-1/TRBV3-2	TGTGCCAGCAGCCCCCAGGATGCTTCACCCCTCCACTTT	CASSPQDASPLHF
TRBJ2-7	.	.	TRBV28	TGTGCCACCACAGGGTTAGAGCAGTACTTC	CATTGLEQYF
TRBJ1-5	.	.	TRBV19	TGTGCCAGTAAGGACGGAGGTTTTAGCAATCAGCCCCAGCATTTT	CASKDGGFSNQPQHF
TRBJ1-5	.	.	TRBV19	TGTGCCAGTAGTACCCGGGACAATCAGCCCCAGCATTTT	CASSTRDNQPQHF
TRBJ1-2	.	.	TRBV24-1	TGTGCCACCAGTGATCGTCAGGGGAGTGACTATGGCTACACCTTC	CATSDRQGSDYGYTF
TRBJ1-1	.	.	TRBV29-1	TGCAGCGTGGGTGGGAACAGGGTAAACACTGAAGCTTTCTTT	CSVGGNRVNTEAFF
TRBJ2-3	TRBD1	.	TRBV11-2	TGTGCCAGCAGCACAGGGGGCCGGGCAGATACGCAGTATTTT	CASSTGGRADTQYF
TRBJ2-3	.	.	TRBV14	TGTGCCAGCAGCCGGGTCGGAGGGGCGACAACAGATACGCAGTATTTT	CASSRVGGATTDTQYF
TRBJ1-2	.	.	TRBV7-6	TGTGCCAGCAGCGTCGCTTGGGGCGACTACACCTTC	CASSVAWGDYTF
TRBJ1-2	.	few	TRBV5-1	TGCGCCAGCAGCCCGACAGGAGTCGAGGGCTACACCTTC	CASSPTGVEGYTF
TRBJ2-7	TRBD1	.	TRBV5-1	TGCGCCAGCAGCTTTAATCAGGGGGCTAATTACGAGCAGTACTTC	CASSFNQGANYEQYF
TRBJ2-3	TRBD1	.	TRBV28	TGTGCCACCCTCCCAGGGGGCGCAGATACGCAGTATTTT	CATLPGGADTQYF
TRBJ1-6	TRBD1	once	TRBV14	TGTGCCAGCAGCCAAGAAATCGGGACAGGGAGTAATTCACCCCTCCACTTT	CASSQEIGTGSNSPLHF
TRBJ2-1	TRBD2	.	TRBV7-9	TGTGCCAGCAGCTTAAAACCGGGGGGGCGTGCCAATGAGCAGTTCTTC	CASSLKPGGRANEQFF
TRBJ1-5	TRBD1	.	TRBV4-1	TGCGCCAGCAGCCAGGTAACAGGGGCCAGGCAGCCCCAGCATTTT	CASSQVTGARQPQHF
TRBJ2-5	.	.	TRBV7-2	TGTGCCAGCAGCTTATACGGGAACTCAGAGACCCAGTACTTC	CASSLYGNSETQYF
TRBJ2-7	TRBD1	.	TRBV27	TGTGCCAGCAGTCAAATCCGGACAGGGGATGGGACCTACGAGCAGTACTTC	CASSQIRTGDGTYEQYF
TRBJ1-1	TRBD1	.	TRBV5-1	TGCGCCAGCAGCTTGGAGGGGGCTAGCTGGGACAACACTGAAGCTTTCTTT	CASSLEGASWDNTEAFF
TRBJ1-4	.	once	TRBV15	TGTGCCACCGCCCGGGGTTTCAATGAAAAACTGTTTTTT	CATARGFNEKLFF
TRBJ2-3	TRBD2	.	TRBV11-2	TGTGCCAGCAGCTCGCCCAGGGAGCGGGGGGCCACAGATACGCAGTATTTT	CASSSPRERGATDTQYF
TRBJ1-1	TRBD1	once	TRBV5-1	TGCGCCAGCAGCAGACGGACAGGGGGGCCGAACACTGAAGCTTTCTTT	CASSRRTGGPNTEAFF
TRBJ2-1	TRBD1	.	TRBV7-3	TGTGCCAGCAGCCGGGGACAGGGGTTCTACAATGAGCAGTTCTTC	CASSRGQGFYNEQFF
TRBJ1-2	.	.	TRBV2	TGTGCCAGCAGCGCGACAGTCGCGGCCTATGGCTACACCTTC	CASSATVAAYGYTF
TRBJ2-1	TRBD2	.	TRBV5-4	TGTGCCAGCAGCCCGGGACTAGCGGGGGCCTCCTCCTACAATGAGCAGTTCTTC	CASSPGLAGASSYNEQFF
TRBJ1-2	.	.	TRBV12-5	TGTGCTAGTGGTTTGCCCCCAGACAGCTATGGCTACACCTTC	CASGLPPDSYGYTF
TRBJ2-3	TRBD2	.	TRBV18	TGTGCCAGCTCACCGCCAGGACTAGCGGGGGGTACAGATACGCAGTATTTT	CASSPPGLAGGTDTQYF
TRBJ1-3	TRBD1	.	TRBV5-4	TGTGCCAGCAGCCGGACAGGAATGTTGGGAAACACCATATATTTT	CASSRTGMLGNTIYF
TRBJ1-2	TRBD1	.	TRBV7-9	TGTGCCAGCAGCCCTTCGGGACAGGGGGCCGGCTATGGCTACACCTTC	CASSPSGQGAGYGYTF
TRBJ1-2	TRBD1	.	TRBV7-3	TGTGCCAGCAGCTATGGACAGGGTGACGGCTACACCTTC	CASSYGQGDGYTF
TRBJ2-5	.	.	TRBV5-1	TGCGCCAGCAGCTTGCAGGGGACCCGAGAGACCCAGTACTTC	CASSLQGTRETQYF
TRBJ1-6	TRBD1	.	TRBV5-8	TGTGCCAGCAGCCCGGGGACAGTCCTGTATAATTCACCCCTCCACTTT	CASSPGTVLYNSPLHF